This T cell receptor beta chain stems from a study of cytomegalovirus exposure and HLA in healthy donors. The PCR ran on 60 Vbeta and 13 Jbeta primers. Repertoires were generated with immunoSEQ multiplex PCR, while TCRdb's copy carries only in-frame clones and drops some. Of about 200,000 clones in the sample, 86% were seen once. V gave up 7 bases and J gave up 6 bases; unmatched junction bases: 8. In germline, CDR1 is MNHNS, CDR2 SASEGT. This CDR3 spans 14 amino acids. The rearrangement joins TRBV6-1 to TRBJ2-4; 8 positions agree with TRBD2. The sequence was obtained from a young woman in good health and CMV-seronegative. Sequencing was carried out using PBMCs. CDR3 sequence: CASTVTGGGNIQYF. The CDR3 DNA reads TGTGCCAGCACCGTCACCGGGGGGGGAAACATTCAGTACTTC.